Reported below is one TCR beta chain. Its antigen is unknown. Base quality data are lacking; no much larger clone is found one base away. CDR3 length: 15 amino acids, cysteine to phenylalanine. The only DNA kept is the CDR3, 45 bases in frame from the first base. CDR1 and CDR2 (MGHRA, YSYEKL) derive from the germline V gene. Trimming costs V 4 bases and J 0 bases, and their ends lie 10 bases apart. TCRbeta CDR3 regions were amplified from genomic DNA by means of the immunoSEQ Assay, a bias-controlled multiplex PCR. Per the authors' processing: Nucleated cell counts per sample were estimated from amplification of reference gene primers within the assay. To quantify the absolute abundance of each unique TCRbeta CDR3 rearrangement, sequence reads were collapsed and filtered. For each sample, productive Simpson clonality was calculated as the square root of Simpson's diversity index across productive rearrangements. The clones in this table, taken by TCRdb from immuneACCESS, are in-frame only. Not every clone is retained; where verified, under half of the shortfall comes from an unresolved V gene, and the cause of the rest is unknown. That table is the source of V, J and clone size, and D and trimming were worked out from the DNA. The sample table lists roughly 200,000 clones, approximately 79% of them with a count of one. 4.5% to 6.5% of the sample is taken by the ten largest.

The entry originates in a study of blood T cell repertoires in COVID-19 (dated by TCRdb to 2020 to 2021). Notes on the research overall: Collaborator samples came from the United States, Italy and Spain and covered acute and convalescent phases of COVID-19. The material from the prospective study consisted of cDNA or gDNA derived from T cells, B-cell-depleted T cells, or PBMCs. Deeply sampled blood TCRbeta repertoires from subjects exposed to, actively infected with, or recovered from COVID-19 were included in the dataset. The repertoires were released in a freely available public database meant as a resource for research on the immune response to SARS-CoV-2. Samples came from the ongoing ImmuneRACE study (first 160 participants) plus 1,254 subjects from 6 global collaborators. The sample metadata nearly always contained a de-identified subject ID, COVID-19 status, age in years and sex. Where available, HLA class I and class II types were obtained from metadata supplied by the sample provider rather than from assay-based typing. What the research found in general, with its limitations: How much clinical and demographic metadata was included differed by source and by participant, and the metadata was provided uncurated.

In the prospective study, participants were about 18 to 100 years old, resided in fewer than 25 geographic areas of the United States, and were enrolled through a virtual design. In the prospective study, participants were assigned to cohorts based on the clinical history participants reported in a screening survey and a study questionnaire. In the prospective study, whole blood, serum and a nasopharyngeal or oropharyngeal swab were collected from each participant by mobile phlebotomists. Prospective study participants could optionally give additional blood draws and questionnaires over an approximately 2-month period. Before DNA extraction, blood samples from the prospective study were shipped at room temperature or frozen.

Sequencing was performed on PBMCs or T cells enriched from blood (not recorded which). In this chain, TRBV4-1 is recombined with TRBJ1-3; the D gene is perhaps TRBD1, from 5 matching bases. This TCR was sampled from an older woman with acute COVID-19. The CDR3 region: CASSPRTNSGNTIYF. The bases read TGCGCCAGCAGCCCTCGGACAAACTCTGGAAACACCATATATTTT.